The T cell receptor (beta chain) described here comes from a study of CD8 T cells in Susac syndrome (dated by TCRdb to the late 2010s). Background for the entire study: Among the sequenced Susac syndrome patients, 5 or 6 had clinically active disease and roughly 8 were in clinical remission. Whether CD8+ T cell activation and differentiation in Susac syndrome was antigen driven was tested using repertoire sequencing. At the time of blood withdrawal, Susac syndrome patients were either therapy-naive, taking corticosteroids (with some also receiving IVIg), or on IVIg alone. Broader findings and caveats from the paper: The number of individuals in the TCR sequencing and HLA analysis was acknowledged as relatively small. In patients with Susac syndrome, the CD4+ T cell repertoire showed no detectable clonal expansion.

RNA was extracted using the RNeasy kit, and about 0.5 to 1 ug of the RNA was reverse transcribed with random hexamers. TCR beta CDR3 regions were amplified with the immunoSEQ multiplex PCR assay covering 54 Vbeta and 13 Jbeta segments. PCR amplification bias was corrected using a synthetic template baseline for primer optimization and computational correction. From the authors' description of their analysis: Reads were annotated to V, D and J genes per IMGT and analyzed with immunoSEQ Analyzer, keeping only productive sequences. Clonality was computed as one minus Shannon entropy normalized by log2 of the number of productive unique sequences. For each patient and control, public and private clones were evaluated among the 100 most prevalent clones. Susac-specific clones were defined as absent from healthy and MS cohorts, roughly 1,100 published viral clones and other ImmuneACCESS disease sequences. TCRdb trimmed public reads at Q25 via fastp, called clones via MiXCR and kept in-frame beta chains. Every distinct CDR3 protein forms one entry, paired with its most common genes and DNA. The V and J calls reflect TCRdb's pipeline rather than the authors' work. The sample profile shows roughly 140,000 distinct CDR3 sequences; approximately 96% of them were found once. The ten largest account for 0.075% to 0.09% of the sample.

Peripheral blood CD8+ and CD4+ T cells from healthy donors, Susac syndrome patients and multiple sclerosis patients were profiled by high-throughput TCR beta sequencing. Susac syndrome patients met recently defined diagnostic criteria for definite or probable disease. Bulk CD8+ and CD4+ T cells were purified by magnetic negative isolation, while CD8+ TEMRA cells were enriched using FACS. Blood was drawn into EDTA tubes, processed within 24 hours, and PBMCs were isolated by density gradient centrifugation. PBMCs destined for TCR sequencing were cryopreserved in liquid nitrogen and later thawed in a 37 °C water bath. The sorted or isolated CD4+, CD8+ and CD8+ TEMRA cells reached a purity of at least 90%. CDR1 and CDR2 are read off the germline V gene as SNHLY and FYNNEI. V loses 2 bases of germline sequence and J loses 4 bases, and the interval between the two ends is 11 bases. Counted from cysteine to phenylalanine, this CDR3 has 14 amino acids. Just CDR3 DNA is preserved here, 42 bases in frame from base 1.

Remarks on this clonotype: No cognate antigen has been identified for it. No qualities accompany the bases; no much larger clone lies one base away.

The sequenced sample consisted of CD4+ T cells from PBMCs. This clonotype originated in a human donor with Susac syndrome. The chain is encoded by TRBV2 joined to TRBJ2-5, with the D gene not clear enough to name. For the CDR3, the sequence is CASSEFPRRETQYF. The DNA sequence is given as TGTGCCAGCAGTGAATTTCCTCGTAGAGAGACCCAGTACTTC.